This T cell receptor beta chain was sequenced for a study of molecular identifiers for immune sequencing clone quantification. Overall study: Naive CD8 cell RNA, from 20,000 or 100,000 cells, was split five ways in replicates, with four sequenced. Findings of the study overall: Beyond 20 RNA copies, clones held over 98% of effector molecules, compared with under 1% in naive cells.

Sorting recovered naive CD8 T cells on a CD8+CD4-CCR7+CD45RA+ profile. Previously described methods and listed TCR primers were used for bulk TCR libraries. In TCRdb, the PCR reads were re-called with MiXCR into one record per CDR3 protein. The sample lists around 320,000 distinct CDR3 sequences; about 22% were seen once. Worth noting for this clonotype: Its antigen is not known.

The germline V and J ends were trimmed by 7 bases and 8 bases, with 17 bases remaining between them. The CDR3 consists of 13 residues. V is TRBV12-3 or TRBV12-4 and J is TRBJ1-1; possible D gene TRBD1, 5 bases. The origin of this receptor is a human donor in good health. Some libraries in this study had Jurkat cell RNA spiked in. The sample comprised naive CD8+ T cells from blood, with Jurkat cell RNA spiked in. Regarding subset: FACS-sorted CD8+CD4-CCR7+CD45RA+ naive T cells. This CDR3 is CASTWGGAAEAFF. For the CDR3, the DNA is TGTGCCAGCACCTGGGGAGGGGCGGCCGAAGCTTTCTTT.